This T cell receptor (beta chain) stems from a study of blood T cell repertoires in COVID-19. Data came from immunoSEQ multiplex PCR; TCRdb stores just in-frame clones and leaves some out. The data show about 240,000 clones, roughly 80% seen once. Germline V gives CDR1 SGHTA, CDR2 FQGTGA. After removal of 5 bases from V and 2 bases from J, the junction contained 11 bases not matched to a gene. The CDR3 spans 17 residues. Input material: peripheral blood. This TCR derives from an elderly woman with acute or convalescent COVID-19. V is TRBV7-3 and J is TRBJ2-1, with TRBD1 matching 8 bases. The CDR3 sequence: CASSPSGTGETYNEQFF. In DNA, the CDR3 is TGTGCCAGCAGCCCCTCCGGGACAGGAGAAACCTACAATGAGCAGTTCTTC. Supplemented by reference TRBV7-3 and TRBJ2-1, the full variable domain reads GAGVSQTPSNKVTEKGKYVELRCDPISGHTALYWYRQSLGQGPEFLIYFQGTGAADDSGLPNDRFFAVRPEGSVSTLKIQRTERGDSAVYLCASSPSGTGETYNEQFFGPGTRLTVL.